One and the same sample provided the 15 T cell receptor beta chains below, sequenced in a study of T cells in Graves' hyperthyroidism and ophthalmopathy. The investigators amplified TCR beta CDR3 regions from RNA transcripts. HTBI primers were used for first-round RT-PCR of the TCR CDR3. From the multiplex PCR reads, TCRdb called clonotypes with MiXCR, one entry per CDR3 protein. The repertoire holds approximately 210,000 distinct CDR3 sequences, with approximately 17% as singletons. The material sequenced was blood. These receptors were obtained from a man aged 50 or older with Graves' hyperthyroidism.

This clonotype was seen many times. The V call is TRBV3-1, the J call TRBJ1-1; D unresolved. The CDR3 contains 12 residues. V was shortened by 0 bases and J by 11 bases, with 10 bases between the two germline ends. Germline V gene lookup returns CDR1 LGHDT and CDR2 YNNKEL (reference sequence). DNA of the CDR3: TGTGCCAGCAGCCAAGATACAAGGGTTGCTTTCTTT. This encodes CASSQDTRVAFF.

This chain connects TRBV7-2 to TRBJ1-4; 11 nucleotides align to TRBD1. The CDR3 spans 15 residues. Trimming removed 3 bases from V and 8 bases from J; junction bases left unmatched: 5. CDR1 and CDR2 (germline): SGHTA, FQGNSA. The CDR3 bases are TGTGCCAGCAGCTTGTGGGGGACAGGGGGGGAAAAACTGTTTTTT. Its translation: CASSLWGTGGEKLFF.

This clonotype appeared many times. J is TRBJ2-5 and V is TRBV29-1; 8 bases are a match to TRBD2. This CDR3 is built from 13 residues. Germline lookup yields CDR1 SQVTM and CDR2 ANQGSEA. J gave up 4 bases and V 6 bases, and 7 bases lay outside the gene matches. CDR3 loop: CSVGGGERETQYF. In DNA, the CDR3 is TGCAGCGTCGGGGGGGGGGAAAGAGAGACCCAGTACTTC.

The table lists this clonotype with a few counts. V usage is TRBV11-3 and J usage is TRBJ1-2; D is uncertain. This CDR3 is 13 amino acids long. Germline V gene lookup returns CDR1 SGHNT and CDR2 YENEEA. V lost 1 base and J lost 7, with 10 bases in between. The CDR3 loop reads CASSLGHASGYTF. CDR3 nucleotide sequence: TGTGCCAGCAGCTTAGGACATGCCTCTGGCTACACCTTC.

The table lists this clonotype with a few counts. V usage is TRBV11-3 and J usage is TRBJ2-3; D is ambiguous. The CDR3 has 14 amino acids. Germline values: CDR1 SGHNT, CDR2 YENEEA. V lost 0 bases, J lost 6 bases, and 10 bases lay in between. CDR3 amino acids: CASSLERGLDTQYF. The CDR3 coding sequence is TGTGCCAGCAGCTTAGAACGTGGGTTGGATACGCAGTATTTT. Variable domain in full (rest from reference TRBV11-3 and TRBJ2-3): EAGVVQSPRYKIIEKKQPVAFWCNPISGHNTLYWYLQNLGQGPELLIRYENEEAVDDSQLPKDRFSAERLKGVDSTLKIQPAELGDSAVYLCASSLERGLDTQYFGPGTRLTVL.

This clonotype has at least ten counts. This chain links TRBV6-1 with TRBJ1-1, with 7 bases aligning to TRBD1. CDR3 size: 14 residues. V was clipped by 7 bases and J by 0 bases; unmatched bases: 5. CDR1 and CDR2 (germline): MNHNS, SASEGT. CDR3 in amino acids: CASTRQGLNTEAFF. The CDR3, as DNA: TGTGCCAGCACCCGACAGGGATTGAACACTGAAGCTTTCTTT.

The chain has TRBV4-1 and TRBJ1-1; D is uncertain. V was pared by 3 bases and J by 0 bases, with 11 bases between. The germline V gene encodes CDR1 MGHRA and CDR2 YSYEKL. This CDR3 contains 15 residues. The CDR3: CASSHGRPMNTEAFF. The CDR3 DNA sequence: TGCGCCAGCAGCCACGGACGTCCCATGAACACTGAAGCTTTCTTT.

This clonotype was seen repeatedly, ten times or more. The chain joins TRBV7-2 to TRBJ2-5; no clear D gene. Germline CDR1 and CDR2: SGHTA and FQGNSA. The ends were cut back, 5 bases at V and 3 bases at J, with 10 bases in the middle. The length of the CDR3 is 13 residues. The CDR3, as DNA: TGTGCCAGCAGCCCCCATCCAGAAGAGACCCAGTACTTC. Residues: CASSPHPEETQYF.

This clonotype has just a few counts. V usage is TRBV11-2 and J usage is TRBJ2-1, with D possibly TRBD1 on 5 matching bases. V lost 3 bases to trimming and J lost 4 bases, with 10 bases between them. CDR3 length equals 14 residues. Germline CDR1 and CDR2: SGHAT and FQNNGV. CDR3: CASSFGRQYNEQFF. The DNA of the CDR3 is TGTGCCAGCAGCTTTGGGCGACAGTACAATGAGCAGTTCTTC. Looking up the rest from reference TRBV11-2 and TRBJ2-1 gives the full variable domain: EAGVAQSPRYKIIEKRQSVAFWCNPISGHATLYWYQQILGQGPKLLIQFQNNGVVDDSQLPKDRFSAERLKGVDSTLKIQPAKLEDSAVYLCASSFGRQYNEQFFGPGTRLTVL.

This clonotype was recorded many times. The V and J genes are TRBV28 and TRBJ2-1; 7 nucleotides line up with TRBD1. Germline V gene sequence: CDR1 MDHEN, CDR2 SYDVKM. The CDR3 has 13 amino acids. The junction had 4 bases not matched to a gene; V was cut back by 3 bases and J by 8 bases. The CDR3 spells CASSLQGVYEQFF. CDR3 sequence (DNA): TGTGCCAGCAGTTTGCAGGGGGTCTATGAGCAGTTCTTC. The full variable domain, completed using reference TRBV28 and TRBJ2-1, is DVKVTQSSRYLVKRTGEKVFLECVQDMDHENMFWYRQDPGLGLRLIYFSYDVKMKEKGDIPEGYSVSREKKERFSLILESASTNQTSMYLCASSLQGVYEQFFGPGTRLTVL.

The CDR3 sequence: CASTEGDEQFF. The DNA for the CDR3 is TGTGCCAGCACAGAAGGGGATGAGCAGTTCTTC. V gene TRBV6-2 or TRBV6-3 combines with J gene TRBJ2-1, with D tentatively TRBD1 (5 bases). CDR3 length: 11 residues. The V and J ends lost 7 bases and 8 bases respectively, with 9 bases between them. The germline V gene encodes CDR1 MNHEY and CDR2 SVGEGT.

This chain uses TRBV20-1 with TRBJ2-7; 14 nucleotides match TRBD2. This CDR3 spans 15 amino acids. The V and J ends lost 0 bases and 3 bases, in that order; junction bases with no gene match: 1. Germline CDR1 DFQATT, CDR2 SNEGSKA (reference sequence). The CDR3 spells CSARDGLAGGYEQYF. CDR3 DNA: TGCAGTGCTAGAGATGGACTAGCGGGAGGCTACGAGCAGTACTTC.

V is TRBV9 and J is TRBJ1-1; 8 bases are a match to TRBD1. The CDR3 is made up of 12 amino acids. V was clipped by 0 bases and J by 8 bases; unmatched bases: 0. In germline, CDR1 is SGDLS, CDR2 YYNGEE. CDR3 nucleotides: TGTGCCAGCAGCGTAGGGGACAGGGAAGCTTTCTTT. It translates to CASSVGDREAFF.

This clonotype was recorded at least ten times. This CDR3 reads CASSQGELYNSPLHF. In nucleotides, the CDR3 is TGTGCCAGCAGCCAGGGGGAACTTTATAATTCACCCCTCCACTTT. The chain has TRBV3-1 and TRBJ1-6; perhaps TRBD1 as D (5 bases). V lost 3 bases and J 4 bases, leaving 10 bases between the germline ends. CDR1 and CDR2 from the germline V gene are LGHDT and YNNKEL (reference sequence). The CDR3 covers 15 residues. The full variable domain, rest sourced from reference TRBV3-1 and TRBJ1-6, is DTAVSQTPKYLVTQMGNDKSIKCEQNLGHDTMYWYKQDSKKFLKIMFSYNNKELIINETVPNRFSPKSPDKAHLNLHINSLELGDSAVYFCASSQGELYNSPLHFGNGTRLTVT.

This chain joins TRBV7-9 and TRBJ2-1; possible D gene TRBD2, 6 bases. V lost 4 bases and J lost 5, with 9 bases in between. The CDR3 is 13 amino acids. CDR1 is SEHNR, CDR2 FQNEAQ, per germline (reference sequence). The CDR3 coding sequence is TGTGCCAGCAGCTCCGGGGGTAACAATGAGCAGTTCTTC. Encoded protein: CASSSGGNNEQFF. The full variable domain, with the rest looked up from reference TRBV7-9 and TRBJ2-1, is DTGVSQNPRHKITKRGQNVTFRCDPISEHNRLYWYRQTLGQGPEFLTYFQNEAQLEKSRLLSDRFSAERPKGSFSTLEIQRTEQGDSAMYLCASSSGGNNEQFFGPGTRLTVL.